The clone carrying this TCR beta chain was counted between two and nine times. What it binds is unknown. The record originates from a study of beta chain features in type 1 diabetes. Study results and limitations: Moderately but significantly shorter TCRB CDR3s were found in Type 1 diabetes patients in all four CD4+ subsets. The similarity of naive, central memory and Treg TCRB repertoires appeared greater among patients than among healthy donors.

The investigators reverse transcribed all of the isolated RNA, so they sequenced expressed TCRB transcripts. Profiled with immunoSEQ multiplex PCR; TCRdb holds only in-frame clones, not every one. The sample holds roughly 180,000 clones, 6.5% to 8.5% seen once. V was shortened by 5 bases and J by 0 bases, with 11 bases between the two germline ends. CDR1 and CDR2 from the germline V gene are LNHDA and SQIVND (reference sequence). The CDR3 covers 14 residues. V is TRBV19 and J is TRBJ2-7; a weak D match, TRBD1 (6 bases). Material for sequencing was central memory CD4+ T cells from blood. This TCR came from a man younger than 35 with type 1 diabetes. CDR3 region: CASSSTGHSYEQYF. CDR3 in DNA: TGTGCCAGTAGTTCAACGGGACACTCCTACGAGCAGTACTTC.